The T cell receptor beta chain described here comes from a study of blood T cell repertoires in COVID-19. In the study overall: Researchers got acute and convalescent COVID-19 samples from the United States, Italy and Spain. PBMCs, B-cell-depleted T cells, or T cells provided the cDNA or gDNA that made up the material.

Per the germline V gene, CDR1 is ENHRY and CDR2 is SYGVKD. V trimming: 4 bases; J trimming: 0 bases; junction bases outside the gene matches: 6. There are 16 residues in the CDR3. The authors' processing: From reference gene primer amplification, estimates of nucleated cell counts were derived. Here immunoSEQ multiplex PCR was the method, and the copy in TCRdb shows in-frame clones only, minus some. V and J calls plus clone size are reproduced from that table; the DNA served to infer D and trimming. The sample contains about 300,000 clones, around 88% of which appear only once. The rearrangement joins TRBV10-3 to TRBJ2-3; 8 positions match TRBD1. The TCR sequence derives from a woman aged 45-65 years with acute or convalescent COVID-19. Specimen: peripheral blood. The CDR3 is CAISGQGAGSTDTQYF. The CDR3 DNA is TGTGCCATCAGTGGTCAGGGGGCGGGAAGCACAGATACGCAGTATTTT.